These 18 T cell receptor beta chains were all obtained from the same sample, sequenced in a study of T cell responses to AZD1222 COVID-19 vaccine. Profiled with immunoSEQ multiplex PCR; TCRdb holds only in-frame clones, not every one. This table has about 150,000 clones, 70% to 90% appearing once. Sequences were derived from peripheral blood, sampled on day 0 of AZD1222 vaccination. The receptors were gathered from an adult in good health.

The rearrangement links TRBV5-4 to TRBJ1-1; 8 bases match TRBD1. J lost 1 base, V lost 3 bases, and 5 bases had no gene match. The CDR3 runs to 15 residues. The germline gives CDR1 SGHNT, CDR2 YYREEE (reference sequence). This CDR3 is CASSSPGTGNTEAFF. CDR3 sequence (DNA): TGTGCCAGCAGCTCACCCGGGACAGGGAACACTGAAGCTTTCTTT.

The V gene is TRBV23-1, the J gene TRBJ2-7, with D possibly being TRBD1 (6 bases). TRBV23-1 counts as an open reading frame of uncertain function. The length of the CDR3 is 13 residues. V dropped 9 bases and J dropped 2 bases, with 14 bases sitting between them. CDR3 in DNA: TGCGCCAGTCCCGATGGGACAACCTACGAGCAGTACTTC. Protein sequence: CASPDGTTYEQYF.

The chain joins TRBV7-8 to TRBJ1-2; the match to TRBD1 covers 7 bases. V lost 1 base to trimming and J lost 4 bases; unmatched junction nucleotides: 6. The CDR3 totals 15 residues. Germline values: CDR1 SGHVS, CDR2 FQNEAQ. The CDR3 loop reads CASSLDGGGIYGYTF. The CDR3 nucleotides read TGTGCCAGCAGCTTAGATGGAGGGGGCATCTATGGCTACACCTTC.

The CDR3 spells CASSYNRLGEQYF. DNA for the CDR3: TGTGCCAGCAGCTACAACCGCTTAGGCGAGCAGTACTTC. The chain employs TRBV7-8 and TRBJ2-7, with D unclear. Per germline, CDR1 SGHVS and CDR2 FQNEAQ. The CDR3 spans 13 residues. V lost 4 bases and J lost 6, with 13 bases in between.

This chain connects TRBV4-2 to TRBJ1-3; D might be TRBD1 (5 bases). Germline V gene lookup returns CDR1 LGHNA and CDR2 YNFKEQ. The ends were cut back, 0 bases at V and 1 base at J, with 10 bases in the middle. This CDR3 comprises 16 residues. CDR3 protein: CASSQDGAGSGNTIYF. The CDR3 DNA reads as TGTGCCAGCAGCCAAGATGGGGCAGGGTCTGGAAACACCATATATTTT.

The chain couples TRBV3-1 (or the pseudogene TRBV3-2) to TRBJ2-1, with TRBD2 as a possible D gene (6 bases). Trimming shortened V by 1 base and J by 3 bases, and 10 bases separated the two germline ends. Germline V gene data show CDR1 as LGHDT and CDR2 as YNNKEL (reference sequence). This CDR3 contains 15 residues. Here the CDR3 reads CASSQVGLNYNEQFF. The DNA of the CDR3 is TGTGCCAGCAGCCAAGTGGGACTTAACTACAATGAGCAGTTCTTC.

V gene TRBV7-2 combines with J gene TRBJ2-1; 10 nucleotides align to TRBD2. J lost 0 bases, V lost 0 bases, and 5 bases had no gene match. The CDR3 has 18 residues. From germline, CDR1 is SGHTA and CDR2 FQGNSA. CDR3 amino acids: CASSLASSGGASYNEQFF. The CDR3 nucleotides are TGTGCCAGCAGCTTAGCGAGCAGCGGGGGGGCCTCCTACAATGAGCAGTTCTTC.

This clone appeared once. The chain carries TRBV7-9 and TRBJ2-2; D is perhaps TRBD1 (6 bases). The CDR3 is made up of 15 amino acids. The V gene's germline CDR1 is SEHNR and CDR2 FQNEAQ (reference sequence). Trimming took off 7 bases at V and 7 bases at J, with 19 bases between the two ends. This chain's CDR3 is CASNPRGGRGGELFF. In nucleotides, the CDR3 is TGTGCCAGCAACCCCAGGGGCGGTCGCGGCGGGGAGCTGTTTTTT.

This chain joins TRBV29-1 and TRBJ1-2; 7 bases are shared with TRBD1. This CDR3 has 12 amino acids. With V trimmed by 6 bases and J by 0 bases, 1 base remained unmatched. CDR1 SQVTM and CDR2 ANQGSEA come from the germline V gene. The CDR3 region has the DNA TGCAGCGTGGGACAGCCTAACTATGGCTACACCTTC. Its translation is CSVGQPNYGYTF.

This sequence joins TRBV7-9 and TRBJ2-7; possibly TRBD1 for D (5 bases). Germline CDR1 SEHNR, CDR2 FQNEAQ (reference sequence). Trimming left V 7 bases short and J 6 bases short, with 22 bases between. The CDR3 is 15 residues long. In DNA form, the CDR3 reads TGTGCCAGCACCCCCCAGGGCAGGGCTGTCGGCGAGCAGTACTTC. Residues: CASTPQGRAVGEQYF.

This chain connects TRBV18 to TRBJ2-7; D not resolved. Germline CDR1 KGHSH, CDR2 LQKENI. The V end lost 1 base, the J end lost 4 bases, and 5 bases lay between the germline ends. The CDR3 has 12 residues. CDR3 protein: CASSPLGYEQYF. The CDR3 DNA reads TGTGCCAGCTCACCACTAGGGTACGAGCAGTACTTC.

The V gene is TRBV5-6, the J gene TRBJ1-5; 7 positions agree with TRBD1. Germline V gene data show CDR1 as SGHDT and CDR2 as YYEEEE. This CDR3 contains 14 residues. Germline trimming cut 4 bases from V and 2 bases from J; bases unmatched to any gene: 3. The CDR3 reads CASSGTVGNQPQHF. The CDR3 coding sequence is TGTGCCAGCAGCGGGACAGTAGGCAATCAGCCCCAGCATTTT. Full variable domain (outside the CDR3, taken from reference TRBV5-6 and TRBJ1-5): DAGVTQSPTHLIKTRGQQVTLRCSPKSGHDTVSWYQQALGQGPQFIFQYYEEEERQRGNFPDRFSGHQFPNYSSELNVNALLLGDSALYLCASSGTVGNQPQHFGDGTRLSIL.

The genes are TRBV5-1 and TRBJ2-6, with unresolved D. In germline, CDR1 is SGHRS, CDR2 YFSETQ. This CDR3 has 13 residues. Trimming removed 3 bases from V and 0 bases from J, with 1 base in between. The CDR3 loop is CASSYSGANVLTF. The CDR3 DNA reads TGCGCCAGCAGCTACTCTGGGGCCAACGTCCTGACTTTC.

The CDR3 nucleotides are TGTGCCAGCAGCAGGGGGCGCAGAGATACGCAGTATTTT. As protein: CASSRGRRDTQYF. This chain joins TRBV6-5 and TRBJ2-3; 8 nucleotides align to TRBD1. V shed 6 bases, J shed 5 bases, and the junction held 4 bases outside the gene matches. This CDR3 has 13 amino acids. Germline V lookup: CDR1 MNHEY, CDR2 SVGAGI.

The chain combines TRBV15 with TRBJ1-4; D is perhaps TRBD1 (5 bases). With 1 base removed from V and 8 bases from J, the gap between germline ends came to 14 bases. CDR1 LNHNV and CDR2 YYDKDF come from the germline V gene (reference sequence). The CDR3 has 15 amino acids. CDR3 region: CATSRGGAEKEKLFF. CDR3 DNA sequence: TGTGCCACCAGCAGAGGCGGGGCGGAAAAAGAAAAACTGTTTTTT.

The chain joins TRBV7-9 to TRBJ2-3; possibly TRBD2 for D (5 bases). The germline V gene has CDR1 SEHNR and CDR2 FQNEAQ (reference sequence). The CDR3 consists of 16 residues. V was clipped by 4 bases and J by 1 base, with 15 bases between them. CDR3 nucleotide sequence: TGTGCCAGCAGCTCCCCGGGGTTCTCGGGCACAGATACGCAGTATTTT. As protein: CASSSPGFSGTDTQYF.

V is TRBV2 and J is TRBJ2-3, with 11 bases matching TRBD1. Germline values: CDR1 SNHLY, CDR2 FYNNEI. This CDR3 comprises 16 residues. J was trimmed by 1 base and V by 6 bases; bases with no gene match: 6. CDR3 coding DNA: TGTGCCAGCAGCCGGGACAGGGGGATTGGCACAGATACGCAGTATTTT. The encoded protein is CASSRDRGIGTDTQYF. Full variable domain (outside the CDR3, taken from reference TRBV2 and TRBJ2-3): EPEVTQTPSHQVTQMGQEVILRCVPISNHLYFYWYRQILGQKVEFLVSFYNNEISEKSEIFDDQFSVERPDGSNFTLKIRSTKLEDSAMYFCASSRDRGIGTDTQYFGPGTRLTVL.

This rearrangement joins TRBV5-8 to TRBJ1-5; 7 nucleotides line up with TRBD1. Germline CDR1 reads SGHTS; CDR2 reads YDEGEE. V shed 4 bases, J shed 1 base, and the junction held 5 bases outside the gene matches. CDR3 size: 15 residues. The CDR3, as DNA: TGTGCCAGCAGCGAGACAGGGCACAGCAATCAGCCCCAGCATTTT. Translating gives CASSETGHSNQPQHF.